The sequence of this T cell receptor (beta chain) was determined in a study of long-term antiretroviral therapy in people with HIV. Findings and limits, study-wide: Diversity remained lower than transplant donor controls, even though it increased after ART.

At the survey level, the v3.0 immunoSEQ assay was run. The method was immunoSEQ multiplex PCR; TCRdb's version includes in-frame clones alone and lacks a portion of them. The data show about 27,000 clones, approximately 78% seen once. Each donor had at least one pre-ART and at least two post-ART PBMC samples. Trimming at V came to 0 bases and at J to 1 base, leaving 7 bases not matched to a gene. The CDR3 has 17 amino acids. Germline V CDR1 and CDR2: SGHTA, FQGTGA. With respect to this clone: Antigen unknown.

The clonotype originates from a man aged 40-49 years with HIV. The genes are TRBV7-3 and TRBJ2-3; TRBD2 matches at 7 bases. Sequencing was performed on unsorted PBMCs, taken 3 years after starting antiretroviral therapy. The CDR3 loop reads CASSLTGAGRGTDTQYF. The DNA of the CDR3 is TGTGCCAGCAGCTTAACAGGGGCAGGGAGGGGCACAGATACGCAGTATTTT. Supplemented by reference TRBV7-3 and TRBJ2-3, the full variable domain reads GAGVSQTPSNKVTEKGKYVELRCDPISGHTALYWYRQSLGQGPEFLIYFQGTGAADDSGLPNDRFFAVRPEGSVSTLKIQRTERGDSAVYLCASSLTGAGRGTDTQYFGPGTRLTVL.